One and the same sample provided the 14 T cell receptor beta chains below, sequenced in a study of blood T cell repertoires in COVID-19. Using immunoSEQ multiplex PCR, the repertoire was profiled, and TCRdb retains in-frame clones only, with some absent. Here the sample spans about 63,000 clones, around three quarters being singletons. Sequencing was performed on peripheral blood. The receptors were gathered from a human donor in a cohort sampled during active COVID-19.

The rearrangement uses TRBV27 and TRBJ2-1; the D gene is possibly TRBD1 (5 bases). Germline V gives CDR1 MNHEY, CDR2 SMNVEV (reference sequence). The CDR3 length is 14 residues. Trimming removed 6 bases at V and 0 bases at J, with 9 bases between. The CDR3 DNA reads TGTGCCAGCAGCACGACAGACTCCTACAATGAGCAGTTCTTC. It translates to CASSTTDSYNEQFF.

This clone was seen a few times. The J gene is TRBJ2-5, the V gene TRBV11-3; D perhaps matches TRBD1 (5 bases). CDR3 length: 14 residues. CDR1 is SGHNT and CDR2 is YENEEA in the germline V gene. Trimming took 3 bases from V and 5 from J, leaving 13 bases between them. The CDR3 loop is CASSLEQDDETQYF. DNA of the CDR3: TGTGCCAGCAGCTTGGAACAGGATGATGAGACCCAGTACTTC.

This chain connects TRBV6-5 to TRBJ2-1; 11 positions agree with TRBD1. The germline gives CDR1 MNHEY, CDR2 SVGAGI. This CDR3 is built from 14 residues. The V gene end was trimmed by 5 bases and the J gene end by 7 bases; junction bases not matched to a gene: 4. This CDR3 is CASSRGTGGNEQFF. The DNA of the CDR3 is TGTGCCAGCAGTCGTGGGACAGGGGGGAATGAGCAGTTCTTC.

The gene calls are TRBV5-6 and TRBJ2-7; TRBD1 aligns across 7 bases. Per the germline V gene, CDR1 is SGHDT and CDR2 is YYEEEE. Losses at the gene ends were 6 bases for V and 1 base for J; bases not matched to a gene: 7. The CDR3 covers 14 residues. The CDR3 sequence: CASTGGYWSYEQYF. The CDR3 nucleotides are TGTGCCAGCACAGGGGGATATTGGTCCTACGAGCAGTACTTC.

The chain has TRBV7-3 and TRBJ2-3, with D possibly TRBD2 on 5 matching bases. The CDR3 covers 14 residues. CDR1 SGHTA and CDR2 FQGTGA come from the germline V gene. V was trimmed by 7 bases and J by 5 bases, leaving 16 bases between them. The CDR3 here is CASNSGLSRDTQYF. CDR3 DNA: TGTGCCAGCAATTCGGGGTTGAGTAGAGATACGCAGTATTTT.

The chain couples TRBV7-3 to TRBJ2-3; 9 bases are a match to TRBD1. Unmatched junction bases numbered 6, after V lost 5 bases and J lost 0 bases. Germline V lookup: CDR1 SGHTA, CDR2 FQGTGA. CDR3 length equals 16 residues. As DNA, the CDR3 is TGTGCCAGCAGCCTCCGGACAGGGGCTAGCACAGATACGCAGTATTTT. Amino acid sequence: CASSLRTGASTDTQYF.

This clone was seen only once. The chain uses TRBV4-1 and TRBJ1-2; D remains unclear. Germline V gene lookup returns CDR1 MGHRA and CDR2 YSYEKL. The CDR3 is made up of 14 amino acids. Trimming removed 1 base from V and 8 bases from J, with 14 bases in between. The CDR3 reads CASSQVEGIGGYTF. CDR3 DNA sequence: TGCGCCAGCAGCCAAGTTGAGGGAATCGGCGGCTACACCTTC.

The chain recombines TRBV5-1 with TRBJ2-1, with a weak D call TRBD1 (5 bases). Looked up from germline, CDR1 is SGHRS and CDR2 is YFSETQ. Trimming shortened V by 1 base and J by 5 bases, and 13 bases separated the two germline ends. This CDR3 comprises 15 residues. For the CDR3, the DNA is TGCGCCAGCAGCTTGTTTGCAGGGATGGACAATGAGCAGTTCTTC. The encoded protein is CASSLFAGMDNEQFF.

CDR3 in amino acids: CASTLQGKLGQPQHF. CDR3 in DNA: TGTGCCAGCACCCTACAGGGGAAATTAGGGCAGCCCCAGCATTTT. The gene calls are TRBV7-8 and TRBJ1-5, with 7 bases that match TRBD1. Trimming took 7 bases from V and 7 from J; bases not matched to a gene: 13. Germline-derived CDR1 and CDR2 are SGHVS and FQNEAQ. CDR3 size: 15 residues.

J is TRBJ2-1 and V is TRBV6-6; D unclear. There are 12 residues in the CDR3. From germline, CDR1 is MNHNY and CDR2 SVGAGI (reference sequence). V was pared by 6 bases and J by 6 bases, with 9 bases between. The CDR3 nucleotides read TGTGCCAGCAGAGCCACGGGCAATGAGCAGTTCTTC. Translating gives CASRATGNEQFF.

Here the CDR3 reads CASSDSNSGRWGYNEQFF. In DNA form, the CDR3 reads TGTGCCAGCAGTGACTCAAATAGCGGGCGATGGGGGTACAATGAGCAGTTCTTC. The chain carries TRBV6-4 and TRBJ2-1; TRBD2 matches 7 bases. Germline CDR1 is MRHNA and CDR2 is SNTAGT. V dropped 0 bases and J dropped 4; count of bases not matched to a gene: 12. CDR3 length equals 18 residues.

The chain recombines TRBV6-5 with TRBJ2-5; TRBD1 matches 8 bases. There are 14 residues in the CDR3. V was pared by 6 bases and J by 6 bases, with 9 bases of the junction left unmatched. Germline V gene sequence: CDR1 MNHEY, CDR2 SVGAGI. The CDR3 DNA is TGTGCCAGCAGACTAGTGACAGGGGAGCAGACCCAGTACTTC. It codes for CASRLVTGEQTQYF.

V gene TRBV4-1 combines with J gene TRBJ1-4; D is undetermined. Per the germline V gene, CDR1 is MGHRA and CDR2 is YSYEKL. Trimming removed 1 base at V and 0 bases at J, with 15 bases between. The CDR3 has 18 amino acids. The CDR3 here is CASSQGPEVPATNEKLFF. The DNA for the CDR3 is TGCGCCAGCAGCCAAGGTCCCGAGGTTCCCGCAACTAATGAAAAACTGTTTTTT.

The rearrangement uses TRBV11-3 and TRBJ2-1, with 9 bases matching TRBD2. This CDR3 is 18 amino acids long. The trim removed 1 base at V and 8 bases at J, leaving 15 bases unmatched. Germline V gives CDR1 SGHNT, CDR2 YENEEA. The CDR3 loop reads CASSLAPFPGLANDEQFF. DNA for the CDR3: TGTGCCAGCAGCTTAGCCCCCTTTCCGGGACTAGCTAACGATGAGCAGTTCTTC.